Presented here are 32 T cell receptor beta chains from one specimen sequenced in a study of shared clonotypes between healthy human individuals. Sequencing used immunoSEQ multiplex PCR; TCRdb keeps in-frame clones, though not all of them. This repertoire shows about 1.5 million clones, 95% to 99% found once; its top ten account for 0.45%. Input material: naive CD4+ T cells sorted from blood. Described subset: CD45RA+ positively selected. These receptors originate from a man in his thirties or forties in good health.

This sequence joins TRBV7-2 and TRBJ2-5; D uncertain. The CDR3 length is 10 residues. Germline assignment: CDR1 SGHTA and CDR2 FQGNSA. V gave up 8 bases and J gave up 5 bases, with 6 bases separating them. The CDR3 DNA follows: TGTGCCAGCGGGGTGGAGACCCAGTACTTC. Translating it yields CASGVETQYF.

The rearrangement joins TRBV28 to TRBJ2-7; D is tentatively TRBD1 or TRBD2 (5 bases each). This CDR3 contains 14 residues. Trimming took 4 bases from V and 9 from J, leaving 19 bases between them. CDR1 is MDHEN and CDR2 is SYDVKM in the germline V gene. The CDR3 DNA reads TGTGCCAGCAGTTCCCCCCAGAGGGGTGGCCTGCAGTACTTC. It is translated as CASSSPQRGGLQYF.

The chain uses TRBV18 and TRBJ2-1, with 7 bases aligning to TRBD2. V shed 3 bases and J 9 bases; nucleotides not matched to a gene: 14. The CDR3 runs 16 residues. From germline, CDR1 is KGHSH and CDR2 LQKENI. CDR3 loop: CASSPVGAGSFTEQFF. CDR3 bases: TGTGCCAGCTCACCTGTGGGAGCGGGATCCTTCACTGAGCAGTTCTTC.

V usage is TRBV7-9 and J usage is TRBJ1-1, with TRBD1 as a possible D gene (6 bases). The ends were cut back, 1 base at V and 1 base at J, with 19 bases in the middle. The CDR3 is 18 residues long. The germline CDR1 and CDR2 sequences are SEHNR and FQNEAQ (reference sequence). DNA of the CDR3: TGTGCCAGCAGCTTAGTAGGGTACAGGGTTGATCGGAACACTGAAGCTTTCTTT. Protein: CASSLVGYRVDRNTEAFF.

This chain connects TRBV9 to TRBJ2-5; tentatively, D is TRBD2 (6 bases). Germline V lookup: CDR1 SGDLS, CDR2 YYNGEE. CDR3 length: 15 amino acids. Between the trimmed V and J ends, which lost 3 bases and 1 base, there was a span of 13 bases. CDR3 in DNA: TGTGCCAGCAGCGGGAATGCGGGGACCCAAGAGACCCAGTACTTC. Its protein product is CASSGNAGTQETQYF.

This rearrangement joins TRBV27 to TRBJ2-1, with TRBD2 identical over 14 bases. The ends lost 6 bases at V and 6 bases at J; junction bases unmatched: 10. This CDR3 spans 17 amino acids. From germline, CDR1 is MNHEY and CDR2 SMNVEV (reference sequence). CDR3 sequence (DNA): TGTGCCAGCAGGACTAGCGGGAGGGCCGGTGGGGGCAATGAGCAGTTCTTC. Translation: CASRTSGRAGGGNEQFF.

The chain recombines TRBV4-2 with TRBJ2-7, with TRBD2 matching over 11 bases. With 0 bases clipped from V and 2 bases from J, the junction kept 18 bases outside the gene matches. Germline CDR1 is LGHNA and CDR2 is YNFKEQ. This CDR3 comprises 21 residues. As DNA, the CDR3 is TGTGCCAGCAGCCAAGATCTCGTCGGCGGGACTAGCGGAAGTAGGACCTACGAGCAGTACTTC. It codes for CASSQDLVGGTSGSRTYEQYF.

This sequence joins TRBV5-1 and TRBJ2-5; possibly TRBD2 for D (6 bases). Germline-derived CDR1 and CDR2 are SGHRS and YFSETQ. V lost 3 bases and J lost 7, with 19 bases in between. The CDR3 is made up of 15 amino acids. The CDR3 DNA reads as TGCGCCAGCAGCTCTCGGGGGTCCTCCGGCGGGACCCAGTACTTC. Amino acids: CASSSRGSSGGTQYF.

The chain has TRBV28 and TRBJ2-3; no clear D gene. CDR3 length equals 13 residues. V gave up 4 bases and J gave up 3 bases, with 8 bases separating them. Per the germline V gene, CDR1 is MDHEN and CDR2 is SYDVKM. CDR3 bases: TGTGCCAGCAGTTCCCGTCGGACAGATACGCAGTATTTT. Translation: CASSSRRTDTQYF.

As concerns this clone: Other DNA sequences in the same sample also yield this CDR3. The chain couples TRBV18 to TRBJ1-1; no clear D. CDR3 length: 12 amino acids. The V and J ends lost 1 base and 0 bases respectively, with 0 bases between them. The germline V gene encodes CDR1 KGHSH and CDR2 LQKENI. The CDR3 loop reads CASSPLNTEAFF. The CDR3 coding sequence is TGTGCCAGCTCACCACTGAACACTGAAGCTTTCTTT.

The chain combines TRBV5-5 with TRBJ2-1, with no clear D. CDR3 length equals 13 residues. V was cut by 1 base and J by 5 bases, with 7 bases left in between. CDR1 SGHKS and CDR2 YYEKEE come from the germline V gene (reference sequence). CDR3 bases: TGTGCCAGCAGCTTGAGCAGTGACAATGAGCAGTTCTTC. It codes for CASSLSSDNEQFF.

The V gene is TRBV2, the J gene TRBJ2-5; 7 nucleotides align to TRBD2. Unmatched junction bases numbered 11, after V lost 2 bases and J lost 5 bases. The CDR3 totals 16 residues. Germline CDR1 SNHLY, CDR2 FYNNEI. The CDR3 protein is CASSEQGLSGWETQYF. The CDR3 DNA reads TGTGCCAGCAGTGAACAAGGTCTTAGCGGGTGGGAGACCCAGTACTTC.

This chain links TRBV7-9 with TRBJ2-5; no clear D gene. The CDR3 loop spans 15 amino acids. V was cut by 6 bases and J by 4 bases, with 18 bases left in between. The germline V gene has CDR1 SEHNR and CDR2 FQNEAQ (reference sequence). This CDR3 is CASRAPQGRIETQYF. CDR3 sequence (DNA): TGTGCCAGCAGGGCCCCTCAAGGACGGATAGAGACCCAGTACTTC.

The chain carries TRBV5-1 and TRBJ2-7, with 13 bases that match TRBD2. Germline-derived CDR1 and CDR2 are SGHRS and YFSETQ. CDR3 length: 16 residues. V dropped 4 bases and J dropped 6; count of bases not matched to a gene: 10. The DNA of the CDR3 is TGCGCCAGCAGCCGATGGACTAGCGGGAGTAACGCCGAGCAGTACTTC. Translating it yields CASSRWTSGSNAEQYF.

The chain recombines TRBV15 with TRBJ2-1, with 10 positions matching TRBD1. Germline V lookup: CDR1 LNHNV, CDR2 YYDKDF (reference sequence). With 7 bases clipped from V and 9 bases from J, the junction kept 6 bases outside the gene matches. The CDR3 loop spans 13 amino acids. The CDR3 DNA reads TGTGCCACCACCCTTGACAGGGGGCCTGAGCAGTTCTTC. Translated: CATTLDRGPEQFF.

In the case of this clone: This sample includes further DNA sequences coding for the same CDR3. The CDR3 loop is CASSFQGPNTEAFF. DNA of the CDR3: TGCGCCAGCAGCTTTCAGGGGCCGAACACTGAAGCTTTCTTT. V usage is TRBV5-1 and J usage is TRBJ1-1; D might be TRBD1 (6 bases). Germline CDR1 and CDR2: SGHRS and YFSETQ. Trimming cost V 2 bases and J 1 base, with 9 bases left between them. This CDR3 is built from 14 residues.

The chain joins TRBV5-1 to TRBJ2-1; D is uncertain. In germline, CDR1 is SGHRS, CDR2 YFSETQ. V was cut by 3 bases and J by 9 bases, with 16 bases left in between. CDR3 length: 14 residues. In DNA form, the CDR3 reads TGCGCCAGCAGCTCCCAGACTCTCTTTCCTGAGCAGTTCTTC. Residues: CASSSQTLFPEQFF.

The genes are TRBV14 and TRBJ2-5; D uncertain. The V end lost 1 base, the J end lost 5 bases, and 8 bases lay between the germline ends. The CDR3 is made up of 13 amino acids. Germline loops: CDR1 SGHDN, CDR2 FVKESK. This CDR3 is CASSQARTETQYF. The CDR3, as DNA: TGTGCCAGCAGCCAAGCGAGGACGGAGACCCAGTACTTC.

V is TRBV6-5 and J is TRBJ1-3; a possible D gene is TRBD1 (5 bases). CDR1 and CDR2 (germline): MNHEY, SVGAGI. The CDR3 is 15 residues long. V lost 6 bases and J lost 3, with 15 bases in between. CDR3: CASRTTGSGGNTIYF. The CDR3 DNA reads as TGTGCCAGCAGGACAACAGGAAGCGGTGGAAACACCATATATTTT.

CDR3 nucleotides: TGTGCCATCAGTGATACGACAGACCCCTACGAGCAGTACTTC. This gives the protein CAISDTTDPYEQYF. The chain has TRBV10-3 and TRBJ2-7; maybe TRBD1 (5 bases). The CDR3 runs to 14 residues. Germline V gene data show CDR1 as ENHRY and CDR2 as SYGVKD. The V end was cut by 3 bases, the J end by 2 bases, with 11 bases between.

The chain links TRBV18 to TRBJ2-6; D perhaps matches TRBD2 (6 bases). The CDR3 totals 20 residues. From germline, CDR1 is KGHSH and CDR2 LQKENI. V lost 3 bases to trimming and J lost 0 bases, with 21 bases between them. The CDR3 region is CASSPRGSGQQDSGANVLTF. The DNA for the CDR3 is TGTGCCAGCTCACCGCGGGGAAGTGGGCAGCAAGACTCTGGGGCCAACGTCCTGACTTTC.

This sequence joins TRBV7-9 and TRBJ1-2; perhaps TRBD1 as D (5 bases). Trimming took 5 bases from V and 7 from J, leaving 17 bases between them. The CDR3 has 14 amino acids. Germline V CDR1 and CDR2: SEHNR, FQNEAQ (reference sequence). The CDR3 loop reads CASSPEWGRGGYTF. Here the CDR3 DNA reads TGTGCCAGCAGCCCCGAGTGGGGGAGGGGTGGCTACACCTTC.

The V call is TRBV19, the J call TRBJ1-1; D unclear. V gave up 9 bases and J gave up 0 bases, with 14 bases separating them. The CDR3 has 14 amino acids. Germline V gene lookup returns CDR1 LNHDA and CDR2 SQIVND (reference sequence). CDR3 protein: CASIDRALNTEAFF. The CDR3 nucleotides are TGTGCCAGCATCGACCGGGCCTTGAACACTGAAGCTTTCTTT.

The chain uses TRBV2 and TRBJ1-1; no clear D gene. The CDR3 loop spans 14 amino acids. V dropped 3 bases and J dropped 2 bases, with 10 bases sitting between them. Germline loops: CDR1 SNHLY, CDR2 FYNNEI. The CDR3 nucleotides read TGTGCCAGCAGTGATAGGGCACGCAACACTGAAGCTTTCTTT. As protein: CASSDRARNTEAFF.

The chain has TRBV29-1 and TRBJ2-7; the D gene could be TRBD1 or TRBD2 (6 bases each). The CDR3 extends over 14 amino acids. V lost 4 bases and J lost 5, with 18 bases in between. Looked up from germline, CDR1 is SQVTM and CDR2 is ANQGSEA. CDR3 sequence: CSVVGGRDMDEQYF. DNA of the CDR3: TGCAGCGTTGTGGGGGGCAGGGATATGGACGAGCAGTACTTC.

The chain couples TRBV9 to TRBJ1-4, with D maybe TRBD1 (5 bases). The ends were cut back, 4 bases at V and 2 bases at J, with 12 bases in the middle. Per the germline V gene, CDR1 is SGDLS and CDR2 is YYNGEE. The CDR3 is made up of 15 amino acids. In DNA, the CDR3 is TGTGCCAGCAGCCTGGGGACTTCCACTAATGAAAAACTGTTTTTT. Protein product: CASSLGTSTNEKLFF.

V is TRBV9 and J is TRBJ1-1; D possibly corresponds to TRBD1 (5 bases). The length of the CDR3 is 14 residues. Germline V gene sequence: CDR1 SGDLS, CDR2 YYNGEE. Trimming removed 4 bases from V and 5 bases from J, with 15 bases in between. This CDR3 reads CASSSSRGGTEAFF. The CDR3 coding sequence is TGTGCCAGCAGCTCATCCCGGGGCGGGACTGAAGCTTTCTTT. Variable domain in full (rest from reference TRBV9 and TRBJ1-1): DSGVTQTPKHLITATGQRVTLRCSPRSGDLSVYWYQQSLDQGLQFLIQYYNGEERAKGNILERFSAQQFPDLHSELNLSSLELGDSALYFCASSSSRGGTEAFFGQGTRLTVV.

The V gene is TRBV6-5, the J gene TRBJ2-1; TRBD1 is a possible D gene (6 bases). The CDR3 contains 16 residues. Germline V gene data show CDR1 as MNHEY and CDR2 as SVGAGI. V lost 2 bases to trimming and J lost 5 bases, with 16 bases between them. As DNA, the CDR3 is TGTGCCAGCAGTTACGACGCGCCAGGGGTTAACAATGAGCAGTTCTTC. This codes for CASSYDAPGVNNEQFF.

The CDR3 here is CASSYLPGQGNEKLFF. CDR3 sequence (DNA): TGTGCCAGCAGTTACTTGCCGGGACAGGGTAATGAAAAACTGTTTTTT. The chain joins TRBV6-5 to TRBJ1-4; TRBD1 aligns across 9 bases. CDR1 and CDR2 from the germline V gene are MNHEY and SVGAGI. V lost 1 base and J lost 4; bases outside the gene matches: 4. The CDR3 sequence is 16 residues long.

This chain connects TRBV18 to TRBJ2-3, with TRBD2 matching over 7 bases. V shed 2 bases, J shed 2 bases, and the junction held 7 bases outside the gene matches. Germline V lookup: CDR1 KGHSH, CDR2 LQKENI. The CDR3 extends over 16 amino acids. CDR3 nucleotides: TGTGCCAGCTCACCAATTGGGCGGGAGCACACAGATACGCAGTATTTT. It is translated as CASSPIGREHTDTQYF.

A single count supports this clone. V is TRBV28 and J is TRBJ1-5; D is uncertain. V gave up 4 bases and J gave up 5 bases, with 6 bases separating them. This CDR3 is built from 12 residues. Germline lookup yields CDR1 MDHEN and CDR2 SYDVKM. CDR3 sequence: CASSYSYQPQHF. The CDR3, as DNA: TGTGCCAGCAGTTACAGCTATCAGCCCCAGCATTTT.

This chain connects TRBV28 to TRBJ2-3, with D perhaps matching TRBD2 (5 bases). Germline CDR1 MDHEN, CDR2 SYDVKM. CDR3 length: 14 residues. Trimming stripped 5 bases from V and 6 bases from J, with 15 bases between. The CDR3 spells CASSAGLVTDTQYF. The CDR3 DNA reads as TGTGCCAGCAGTGCGGGTCTAGTTACCGATACGCAGTATTTT.